The 9 T cell receptor beta chains below come from one sample, sequenced in a study of T cell responses to AZD1222 COVID-19 vaccine. Method: immunoSEQ multiplex PCR; TCRdb's copy keeps in-frame clones and lacks some. The table lists over 75,000 clones, around 91% of them singletons. The sample was peripheral blood, taken on day 0 of AZD1222 vaccination. The receptors stem from an adult in good health.

This chain joins TRBV3-1 (or the pseudogene TRBV3-2) and TRBJ2-7; 12 bases match TRBD2. Losses at the gene ends were 1 base for V and 7 bases for J; bases not matched to a gene: 2. The CDR3 has 14 residues. The germline V gene encodes CDR1 LGHDT and CDR2 YNNKEL (reference sequence). The CDR3 bases are TGTGCCAGCAGCCAAGCGACTAGCGGGGGAGAGCAGTACTTC. Its translation: CASSQATSGGEQYF.

Notes on this clone: The identical CDR3 is also encoded by other nucleotide sequences in the sample. This chain links TRBV15 with TRBJ1-2; D gene uncertain. CDR1 is LNHNV, CDR2 YYDKDF, per germline (reference sequence). The CDR3 totals 14 residues. Trimming pared 1 base from V and 0 bases from J, leaving 6 bases between. CDR3 DNA sequence: TGTGCCACCAGCAGAGGAGGAGCTAACTATGGCTACACCTTC. It is translated as CATSRGGANYGYTF.

The chain carries TRBV28 and TRBJ1-2, with a possible D match to TRBD1 (6 bases). The CDR3 extends over 15 amino acids. The germline V and J ends were trimmed by 6 bases and 0 bases, with 14 bases remaining between them. Germline-derived CDR1 and CDR2 are MDHEN and SYDVKM. Here the CDR3 DNA reads TGTGCCAGCAGGGAGGAGACAGGAACTAACTATGGCTACACCTTC. This gives the protein CASREETGTNYGYTF.

This clone is a singleton in its sample. The chain recombines TRBV3-1 (or the pseudogene TRBV3-2) with TRBJ2-7, with D possibly matching TRBD2 (6 bases). Trimming shortened V by 2 bases and J by 2 bases, and 10 bases separated the two germline ends. CDR1 LGHDT and CDR2 YNNKEL come from the germline V gene (reference sequence). The CDR3 length is 14 residues. The CDR3 region is CASSQIGGPYEQYF. The CDR3, as DNA: TGTGCCAGCAGCCAAATCGGAGGGCCCTACGAGCAGTACTTC.

The gene calls are TRBV9 and TRBJ2-4; D call uncertain. Germline CDR1 is SGDLS and CDR2 is YYNGEE. Between the trimmed V and J ends, which lost 10 bases and 9 bases, there was a span of 17 bases. The CDR3 contains 12 residues. The CDR3 loop reads CAGWPEWGIQYF. CDR3 bases: TGTGCCGGCTGGCCTGAATGGGGCATTCAGTACTTC.

Note on this clone: The sample carries other DNA sequences with the same CDR3. J is TRBJ2-3 and V is TRBV18; 11 bases match TRBD2. Germline V gene sequence: CDR1 KGHSH, CDR2 LQKENI. The V segment lost 6 bases and the J segment 5 bases; nucleotides outside the gene matches: 4. CDR3 length equals 14 residues. The CDR3: CASSAGTSGDTQYF. The CDR3 DNA sequence: TGTGCCAGCTCGGCCGGGACTAGCGGAGATACGCAGTATTTT.

The chain carries TRBV4-2 and TRBJ2-3; TRBD2 aligns across 13 bases. The V and J ends lost 3 bases and 1 base, in that order; junction bases with no gene match: 10. This CDR3 is built from 19 residues. Germline V gene data show CDR1 as LGHNA and CDR2 as YNFKEQ. Here the CDR3 reads CASSHSGLAGVGGTDTQYF. The CDR3, as DNA: TGTGCCAGCAGCCATAGCGGACTAGCGGGAGTGGGGGGCACAGATACGCAGTATTTT.

The chain couples TRBV30 to TRBJ2-7; D is perhaps TRBD2 (6 bases). V dropped 1 base and J dropped 0 bases, with 10 bases sitting between them. Germline V gene sequence: CDR1 GTSNPN, CDR2 SVGIG (reference sequence). The CDR3 spans 14 residues. CDR3 in DNA: TGTGCCTGGAGTGGCGCGGGATACTCCTACGAGCAGTACTTC. This gives the protein CAWSGAGYSYEQYF.

The gene calls are TRBV19 and TRBJ1-2, with D unresolved. The V end lost 7 bases, the J end lost 6 bases, and 15 bases lay between the germline ends. The CDR3 covers 13 residues. Germline CDR1 LNHDA, CDR2 SQIVND (reference sequence). The CDR3 DNA sequence: TGTGCCAGTAAGGTTTACATCCGAGATGGCTACACCTTC. Translated: CASKVYIRDGYTF.